The sequence of this TCR beta chain was determined in a study of CD8 T cell repertoires and HIV-1 epitope variants. Regarding the study as a whole: The TAALDMSHF plasma variant had no responses, unlike KF9 (roughly 5 clonotypes) and HW9 (one).

Generated by immunoSEQ multiplex PCR, the TCRdb table keeps only in-frame clones and is missing some. The sample has 3,000 or so clones, roughly three quarters seen once. This clone was detected a few times. Its antigen remains unidentified. V was cut by 2 bases and J by 4 bases, with 5 bases left in between. The CDR3 consists of 13 residues. Germline CDR1 reads MDHEN; CDR2 reads SYDVKM. The origin of this receptor is a male donor with HIV. The V call is TRBV28, the J call TRBJ2-2; D not resolved. The sample consisted of cultured CD8+ T cells derived from PBMCs. The CDR3: CASSLTRTGELFF. In DNA form, the CDR3 reads TGTGCCAGCAGTTTAACCCGCACCGGGGAGCTGTTTTTT.